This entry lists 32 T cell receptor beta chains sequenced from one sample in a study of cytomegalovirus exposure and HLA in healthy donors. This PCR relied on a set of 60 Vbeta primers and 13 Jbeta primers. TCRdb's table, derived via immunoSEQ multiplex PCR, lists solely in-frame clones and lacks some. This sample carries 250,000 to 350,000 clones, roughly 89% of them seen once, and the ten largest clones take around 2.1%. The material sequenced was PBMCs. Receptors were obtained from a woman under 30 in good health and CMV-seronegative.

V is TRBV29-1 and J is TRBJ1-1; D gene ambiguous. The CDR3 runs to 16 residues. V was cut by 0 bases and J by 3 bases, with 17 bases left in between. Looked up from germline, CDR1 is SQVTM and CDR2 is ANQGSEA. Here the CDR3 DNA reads TGCAGCGTTGAAGATCCGGCCCCTGAGGAGGACACTGAAGCTTTCTTT. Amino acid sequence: CSVEDPAPEEDTEAFF.

The CDR3 here is CASWAGPTYGYTF. The CDR3 DNA follows: TGTGCCAGCTGGGCAGGGCCCACCTATGGCTACACCTTC. The gene calls are TRBV11-2 and TRBJ1-2; tentative D call: TRBD1 (5 bases). The CDR3 is 13 amino acids. The germline V gene has CDR1 SGHAT and CDR2 FQNNGV. V shed 8 bases and J shed 4 bases, with 14 bases lying between them.

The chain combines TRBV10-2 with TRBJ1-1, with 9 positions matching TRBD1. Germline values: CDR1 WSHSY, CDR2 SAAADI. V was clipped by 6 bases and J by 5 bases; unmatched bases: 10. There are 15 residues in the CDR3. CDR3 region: CASRTPDRGETEAFF. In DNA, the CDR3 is TGCGCCAGCAGGACCCCTGACAGGGGGGAAACTGAAGCTTTCTTT.

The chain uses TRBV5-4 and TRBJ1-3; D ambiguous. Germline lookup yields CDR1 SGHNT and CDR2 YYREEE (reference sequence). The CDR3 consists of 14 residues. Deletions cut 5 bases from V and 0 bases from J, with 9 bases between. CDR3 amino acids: CASSSPSSGNTIYF. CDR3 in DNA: TGTGCCAGCAGTAGTCCTAGCTCTGGAAACACCATATATTTT.

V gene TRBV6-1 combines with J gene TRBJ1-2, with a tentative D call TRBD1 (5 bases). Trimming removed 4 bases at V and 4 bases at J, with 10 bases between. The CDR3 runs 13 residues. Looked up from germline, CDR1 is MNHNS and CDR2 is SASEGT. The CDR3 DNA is TGTGCCAGCAGTGGCGACAGAGCCTATGGCTACACCTTC. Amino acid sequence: CASSGDRAYGYTF.

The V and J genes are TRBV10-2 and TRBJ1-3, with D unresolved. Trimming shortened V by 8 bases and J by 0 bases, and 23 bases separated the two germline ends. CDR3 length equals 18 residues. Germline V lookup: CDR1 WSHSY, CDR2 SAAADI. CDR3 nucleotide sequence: TGCGCCAGCGTCGGACCAGGACGGAGAGGGAGCTCTGGAAACACCATATATTTT. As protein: CASVGPGRRGSSGNTIYF.

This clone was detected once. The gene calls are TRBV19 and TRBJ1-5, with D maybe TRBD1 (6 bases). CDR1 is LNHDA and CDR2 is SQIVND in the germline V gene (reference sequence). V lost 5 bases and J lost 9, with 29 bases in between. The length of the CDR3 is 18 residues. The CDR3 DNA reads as TGTGCCAGTAGTGCAGTTCACCCGACAGGTGCCCCCGTCGGGCCCCAGCATTTT. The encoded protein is CASSAVHPTGAPVGPQHF.

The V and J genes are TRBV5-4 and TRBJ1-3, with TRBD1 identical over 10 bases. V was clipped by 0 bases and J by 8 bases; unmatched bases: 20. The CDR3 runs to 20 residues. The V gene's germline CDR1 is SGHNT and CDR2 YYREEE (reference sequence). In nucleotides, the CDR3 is TGTGCCAGCAGCTTGGCCCCGGGGACAGGGGAGGTAGAAACGGTTTACACCATATATTTT. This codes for CASSLAPGTGEVETVYTIYF.

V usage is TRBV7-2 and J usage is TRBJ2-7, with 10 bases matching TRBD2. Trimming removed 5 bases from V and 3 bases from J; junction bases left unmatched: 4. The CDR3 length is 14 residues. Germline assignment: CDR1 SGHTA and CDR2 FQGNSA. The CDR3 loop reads CASSIQRGGYEQYF. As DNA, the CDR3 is TGTGCCAGCAGCATTCAGCGGGGGGGCTACGAGCAGTACTTC.

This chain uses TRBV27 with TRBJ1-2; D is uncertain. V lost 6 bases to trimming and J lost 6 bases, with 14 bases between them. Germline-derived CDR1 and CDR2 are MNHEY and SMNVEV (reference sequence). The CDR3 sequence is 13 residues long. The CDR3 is CASRMGPRHGYTF. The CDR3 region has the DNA TGTGCCAGCAGGATGGGCCCTCGGCATGGCTACACCTTC.

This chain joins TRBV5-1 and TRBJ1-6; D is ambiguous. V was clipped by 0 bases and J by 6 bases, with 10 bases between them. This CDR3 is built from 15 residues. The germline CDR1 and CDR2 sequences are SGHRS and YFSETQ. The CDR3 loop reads CASSLVADSNSPLHF. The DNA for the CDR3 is TGCGCCAGCAGCTTGGTGGCAGACTCTAATTCACCCCTCCACTTT.

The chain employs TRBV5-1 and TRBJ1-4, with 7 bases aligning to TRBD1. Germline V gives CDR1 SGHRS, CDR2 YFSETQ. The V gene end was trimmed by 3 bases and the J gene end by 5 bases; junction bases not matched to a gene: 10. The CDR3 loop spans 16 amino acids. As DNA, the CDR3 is TGCGCCAGCAGCTCCCGTGGGACAGACATCAATGAAAAACTGTTTTTT. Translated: CASSSRGTDINEKLFF.

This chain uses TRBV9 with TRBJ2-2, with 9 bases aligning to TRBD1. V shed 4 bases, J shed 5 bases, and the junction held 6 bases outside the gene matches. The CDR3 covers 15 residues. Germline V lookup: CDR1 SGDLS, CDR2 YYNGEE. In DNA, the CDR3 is TGTGCCAGCAGCCCTCGGGACAGGGTTACCGGGGAGCTGTTTTTT. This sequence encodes CASSPRDRVTGELFF.

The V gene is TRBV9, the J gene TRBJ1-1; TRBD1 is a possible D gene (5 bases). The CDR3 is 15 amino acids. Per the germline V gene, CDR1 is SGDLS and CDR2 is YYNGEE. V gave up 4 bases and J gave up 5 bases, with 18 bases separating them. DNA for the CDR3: TGTGCCAGCAGCAGAACAGGAAGGTTTTGGACTGAAGCTTTCTTT. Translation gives CASSRTGRFWTEAFF. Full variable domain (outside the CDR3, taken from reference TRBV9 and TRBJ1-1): DSGVTQTPKHLITATGQRVTLRCSPRSGDLSVYWYQQSLDQGLQFLIQYYNGEERAKGNILERFSAQQFPDLHSELNLSSLELGDSALYFCASSRTGRFWTEAFFGQGTRLTVV.

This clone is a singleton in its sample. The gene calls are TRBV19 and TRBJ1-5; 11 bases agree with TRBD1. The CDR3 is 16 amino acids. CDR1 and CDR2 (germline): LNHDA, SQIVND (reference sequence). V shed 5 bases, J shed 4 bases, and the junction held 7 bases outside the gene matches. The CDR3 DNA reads TGTGCCAGTAGTGGACCAGGACAGGGGGCGAATCAGCCCCAGCATTTT. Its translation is CASSGPGQGANQPQHF. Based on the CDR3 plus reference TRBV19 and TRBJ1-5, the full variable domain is DGGITQSPKYLFRKEGQNVTLSCEQNLNHDAMYWYRQDPGQGLRLIYYSQIVNDFQKGDIAEGYSVSREKKESFPLTVTSAQKNPTAFYLCASSGPGQGANQPQHFGDGTRLSIL.

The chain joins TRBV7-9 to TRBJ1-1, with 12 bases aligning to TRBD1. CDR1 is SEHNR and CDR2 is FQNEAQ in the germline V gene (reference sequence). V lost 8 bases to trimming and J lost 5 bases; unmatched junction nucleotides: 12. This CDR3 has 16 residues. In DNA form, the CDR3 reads TGTGCCAGCGGTTTTTCCGGGACAGGGGGCCGAACTGAAGCTTTCTTT. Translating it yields CASGFSGTGGRTEAFF.

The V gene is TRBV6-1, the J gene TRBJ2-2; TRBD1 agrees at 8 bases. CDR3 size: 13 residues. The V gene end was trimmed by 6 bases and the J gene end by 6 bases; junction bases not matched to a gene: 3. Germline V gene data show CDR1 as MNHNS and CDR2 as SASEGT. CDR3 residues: CASSRTGPGELFF. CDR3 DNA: TGTGCCAGCAGCCGGACAGGGCCCGGGGAGCTGTTTTTT.

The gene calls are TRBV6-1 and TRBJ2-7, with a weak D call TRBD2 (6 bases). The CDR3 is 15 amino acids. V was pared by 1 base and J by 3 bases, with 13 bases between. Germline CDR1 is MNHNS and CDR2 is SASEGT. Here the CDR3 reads CASSEEGRGVYEQYF. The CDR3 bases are TGTGCCAGCAGTGAAGAGGGTCGCGGGGTCTACGAGCAGTACTTC.

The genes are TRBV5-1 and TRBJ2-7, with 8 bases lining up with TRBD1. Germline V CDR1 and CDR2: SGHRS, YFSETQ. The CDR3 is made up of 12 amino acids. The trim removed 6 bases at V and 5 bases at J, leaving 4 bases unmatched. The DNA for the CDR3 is TGCGCCAGCAAGGACAGGGACCACGAGCAGTACTTC. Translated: CASKDRDHEQYF. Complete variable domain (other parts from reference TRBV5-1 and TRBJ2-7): KAGVTQTPRYLIKTRGQQVTLSCSPISGHRSVSWYQQTPGQGLQFLFEYFSETQRNKGNFPGRFSGRQFSNSRSEMNVSTLELGDSALYLCASKDRDHEQYFGPGTRLTVT.

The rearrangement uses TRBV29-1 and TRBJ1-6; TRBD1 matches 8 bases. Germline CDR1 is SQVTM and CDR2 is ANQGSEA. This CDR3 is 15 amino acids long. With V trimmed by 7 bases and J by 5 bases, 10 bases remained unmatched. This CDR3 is CSATWTGRDNSPLHF. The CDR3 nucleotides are TGCAGCGCGACCTGGACAGGGAGGGATAATTCACCCCTCCACTTT.

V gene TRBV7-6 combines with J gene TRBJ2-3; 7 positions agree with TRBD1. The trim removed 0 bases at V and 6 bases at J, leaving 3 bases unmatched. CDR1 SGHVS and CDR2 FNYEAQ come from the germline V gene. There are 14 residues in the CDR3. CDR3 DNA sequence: TGTGCCAGCAGCTTAGCGGCCAGGGGGGATACGCAGTATTTT. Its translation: CASSLAARGDTQYF.

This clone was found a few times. The CDR3 DNA sequence: TGTGCCAGTAGTGGACAGGGACGGGAGCAGTACTTC. Residues: CASSGQGREQYF. The chain joins TRBV19 to TRBJ2-7; TRBD1 agrees at 8 bases. J was trimmed by 7 bases and V by 5 bases; bases with no gene match: 4. The CDR3 runs to 12 residues. Looked up from germline, CDR1 is LNHDA and CDR2 is SQIVND (reference sequence).

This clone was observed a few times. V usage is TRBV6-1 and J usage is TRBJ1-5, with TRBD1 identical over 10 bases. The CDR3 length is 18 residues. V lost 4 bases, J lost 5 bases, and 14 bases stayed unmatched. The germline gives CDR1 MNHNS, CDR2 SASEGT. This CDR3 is CASSGRPDRGQMDQPQHF. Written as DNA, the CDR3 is TGTGCCAGCAGTGGCCGGCCCGACAGGGGGCAAATGGATCAGCCCCAGCATTTT.

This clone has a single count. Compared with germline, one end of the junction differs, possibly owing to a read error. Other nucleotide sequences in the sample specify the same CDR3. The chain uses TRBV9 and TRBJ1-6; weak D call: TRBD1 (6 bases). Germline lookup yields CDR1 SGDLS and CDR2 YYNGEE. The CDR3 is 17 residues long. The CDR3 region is CASSVDGGETYNSPLHF. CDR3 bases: TGTGCCAGCAGCGTAGATGGGGGCGAGACCTATAATTCCCCCCTCCACTTT.

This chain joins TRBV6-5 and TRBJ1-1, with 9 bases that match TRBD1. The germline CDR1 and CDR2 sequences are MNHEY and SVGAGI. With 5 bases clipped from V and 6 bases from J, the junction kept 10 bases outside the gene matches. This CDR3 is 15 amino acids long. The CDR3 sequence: CASSATGGLLSEAFF. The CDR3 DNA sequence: TGTGCCAGCAGTGCCACAGGGGGCCTCTTATCTGAAGCTTTCTTT.

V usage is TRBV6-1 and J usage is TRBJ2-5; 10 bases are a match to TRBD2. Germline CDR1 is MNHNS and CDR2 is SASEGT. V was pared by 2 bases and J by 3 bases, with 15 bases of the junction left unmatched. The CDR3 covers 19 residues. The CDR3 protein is CASSERYSGGAGSEETQYF. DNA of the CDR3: TGTGCCAGCAGTGAAAGGTACAGCGGGGGGGCCGGGAGTGAAGAGACCCAGTACTTC.

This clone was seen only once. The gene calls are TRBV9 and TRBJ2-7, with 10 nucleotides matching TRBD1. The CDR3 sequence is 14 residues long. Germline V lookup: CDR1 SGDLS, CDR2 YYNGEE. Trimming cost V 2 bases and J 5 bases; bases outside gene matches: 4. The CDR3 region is CASSVSGTGDEQYF. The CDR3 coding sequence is TGTGCCAGCAGCGTTTCCGGGACAGGGGACGAGCAGTACTTC. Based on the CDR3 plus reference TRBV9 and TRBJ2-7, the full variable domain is DSGVTQTPKHLITATGQRVTLRCSPRSGDLSVYWYQQSLDQGLQFLIQYYNGEERAKGNILERFSAQQFPDLHSELNLSSLELGDSALYFCASSVSGTGDEQYFGPGTRLTVT.

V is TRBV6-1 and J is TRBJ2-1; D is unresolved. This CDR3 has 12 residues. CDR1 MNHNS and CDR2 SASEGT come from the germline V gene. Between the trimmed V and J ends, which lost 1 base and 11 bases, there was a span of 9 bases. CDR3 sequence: CASSEEQLQQFF. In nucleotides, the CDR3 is TGTGCCAGCAGTGAAGAACAGCTCCAGCAGTTCTTC.

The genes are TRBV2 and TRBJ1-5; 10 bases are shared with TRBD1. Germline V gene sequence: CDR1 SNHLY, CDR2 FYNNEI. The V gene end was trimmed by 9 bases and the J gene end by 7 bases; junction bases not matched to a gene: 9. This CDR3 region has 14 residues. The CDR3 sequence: CASTGTGEDQPQHF. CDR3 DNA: TGTGCCAGTACCGGGACAGGGGAAGACCAGCCCCAGCATTTT.

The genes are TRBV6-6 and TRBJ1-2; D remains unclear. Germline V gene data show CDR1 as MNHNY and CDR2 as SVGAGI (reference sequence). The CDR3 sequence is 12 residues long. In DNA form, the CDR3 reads TGTGCAATCCGGTCCTTCAACTATGGCTACACCTTC. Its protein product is CAIRSFNYGYTF.

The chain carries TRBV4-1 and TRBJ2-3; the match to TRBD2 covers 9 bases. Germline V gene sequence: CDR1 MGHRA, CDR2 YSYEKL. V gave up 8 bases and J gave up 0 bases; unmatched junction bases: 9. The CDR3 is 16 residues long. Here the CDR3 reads CASGLRLAASTDTQYF. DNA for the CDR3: TGCGCCAGCGGCCTTCGACTAGCGGCTAGCACAGATACGCAGTATTTT.

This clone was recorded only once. CDR3 sequence (DNA): TGCGCCAGCAGCTTCAACAGGGGCCCTACCTACGAGCAGTACTTC. It yields the protein CASSFNRGPTYEQYF. V is TRBV5-1 and J is TRBJ2-7, with 7 bases matching TRBD1. Germline-derived CDR1 and CDR2 are SGHRS and YFSETQ. The CDR3 runs to 15 residues. V shed 2 bases, J shed 2 bases, and the junction held 7 bases outside the gene matches.